Below, 10 T cell receptor beta chains from the same sample are listed, as sequenced in a study of Ad26.COV2.S vaccination and SARS-CoV-2 variants. Data came from immunoSEQ multiplex PCR; TCRdb stores just in-frame clones and leaves some out. The table lists about 350,000 clones, approximately 90% of them singletons. This sample's treatment: 15 to 20 received Ad26.COV2.S at low or high dose, single or two shots; about 5 received placebo; per-sample allocation not given. Specimens were obtained on day 63 following the first vaccine or placebo injection. Sequencing was performed on peripheral blood, taken in a trial of Ad26.COV2.S vaccine versus placebo. Every receptor here comes from a person aged 18 to 65 who received the Ad26.COV2.S COVID-19 vaccine or a placebo.

The V and J genes are TRBV9 and TRBJ2-3; D is undetermined. CDR1 is SGDLS, CDR2 YYNGEE, per germline. V dropped 0 bases and J dropped 0 bases, with 23 bases sitting between them. This CDR3 has 20 residues. CDR3 amino acids: CASSVVGSLTLALSTDTQYF. DNA for the CDR3: TGTGCCAGCAGCGTAGTAGGCAGTCTCACACTCGCCCTTAGCACAGATACGCAGTATTTT.

This rearrangement joins TRBV3-1 (or the pseudogene TRBV3-2) to TRBJ1-1, with a weak D call TRBD1 (6 bases). V lost 1 base and J lost 8, with 8 bases in between. There are 12 residues in the CDR3. The germline gives CDR1 LGHDT, CDR2 YNNKEL (reference sequence). The CDR3 region is CASSQAQGEAFF. The DNA for the CDR3 is TGTGCCAGCAGCCAAGCTCAGGGGGAAGCTTTCTTT.

At least ten counts were recorded for this clone. In DNA form, the CDR3 reads TGCGCCAGCAGCCAAGATTTGGGTGGAAACACCATATATTTT. Protein product: CASSQDLGGNTIYF. The chain carries TRBV4-3 and TRBJ1-3; D is unclear. CDR1 is LGHNA and CDR2 is YSLEER in the germline V gene. The V gene lost 0 bases and the J gene lost 3 bases, with 6 bases spanning the gap. The CDR3 sequence is 14 residues long.

The chain uses TRBV19 and TRBJ1-5; D is possibly TRBD1 (5 bases). The germline CDR1 and CDR2 sequences are LNHDA and SQIVND (reference sequence). V shed 1 base and J shed 3 bases, with 10 bases lying between them. The CDR3 is 15 residues long. CDR3 sequence reads: CASSIVSGPNQPQHF. The CDR3 coding sequence is TGTGCCAGTAGTATAGTATCGGGGCCCAATCAGCCCCAGCATTTT. Filled out from reference TRBV19 and TRBJ1-5, the complete variable domain reads DGGITQSPKYLFRKEGQNVTLSCEQNLNHDAMYWYRQDPGQGLRLIYYSQIVNDFQKGDIAEGYSVSREKKESFPLTVTSAQKNPTAFYLCASSIVSGPNQPQHFGDGTRLSIL.

This clone has a handful of counts. V gene TRBV7-6 combines with J gene TRBJ1-1; TRBD1 matches 7 bases. The CDR3 contains 17 residues. The V segment lost 4 bases and the J segment 2 bases; nucleotides outside the gene matches: 13. Per germline, CDR1 SGHVS and CDR2 FNYEAQ. The CDR3, as DNA: TGTGCCAGCAGCTCCCACAGGGGCCCCATGATAAACACTGAAGCTTTCTTT. Translating it yields CASSSHRGPMINTEAFF. The variable domain in full, completed from reference TRBV7-6 and TRBJ1-1, reads GAGVSQSPRYKVTKRGQDVALRCDPISGHVSLYWYRQALGQGPEFLTYFNYEAQQDKSGLPNDRFSAERPEGSISTLTIQRTEQRDSAMYRCASSSHRGPMINTEAFFGQGTRLTVV.

The rearrangement uses TRBV11-3 and TRBJ1-1, with unresolved D. V shed 2 bases and J shed 2 bases, with 6 bases lying between them. CDR1 SGHNT and CDR2 YENEEA come from the germline V gene. The CDR3 totals 13 residues. The CDR3 spells CASSLYPNTEAFF. As DNA, the CDR3 is TGTGCCAGCAGCTTATATCCAAACACTGAAGCTTTCTTT.

The V call is TRBV3-1 (or the pseudogene TRBV3-2), the J call TRBJ2-3, with TRBD2 matching over 10 bases. CDR1 and CDR2 (germline): LGHDT, YNNKEL (reference sequence). This CDR3 comprises 16 residues. The junction had 3 bases not matched to a gene; V was cut back by 0 bases and J by 3 bases. CDR3 sequence (DNA): TGTGCCAGCAGCCAAGAACTAGCGGGACAGACAGATACGCAGTATTTT. Amino acids: CASSQELAGQTDTQYF.

This chain connects TRBV3-1 (or the pseudogene TRBV3-2) to TRBJ1-1; no definite D call. The germline CDR1 and CDR2 sequences are LGHDT and YNNKEL (reference sequence). Between the trimmed V and J ends, which lost 3 bases and 5 bases, there was a span of 7 bases. CDR3 length equals 12 residues. CDR3 nucleotides: TGTGCCAGCAGCCAGGGAGGGACTGAAGCTTTCTTT. Protein product: CASSQGGTEAFF.

The chain combines TRBV27 with TRBJ2-2; D call uncertain. Trimming stripped 5 bases from V and 7 bases from J, with 14 bases between. CDR1 is MNHEY and CDR2 is SMNVEV in the germline V gene (reference sequence). This CDR3 region has 14 residues. CDR3 in DNA: TGTGCCAGCAGTCCAAGATTAGCCCTCGGGGAGCTGTTTTTT. Encoded protein: CASSPRLALGELFF.

This clone was seen a few times. The chain uses TRBV7-3 and TRBJ2-7; 8 bases match TRBD1. With 5 bases clipped from V and 3 bases from J, the junction kept 12 bases outside the gene matches. In germline, CDR1 is SGHTA, CDR2 FQGTGA. The CDR3 has 16 amino acids. CDR3 sequence: CASSVTGQGRLYEQYF. The DNA for the CDR3 is TGTGCCAGCAGCGTTACCGGACAGGGTAGGCTCTACGAGCAGTACTTC.